One and the same sample provided the 3 T cell receptor beta chains below, sequenced in a study of molecular identifiers for immune sequencing clone quantification. TCRdb independently ran MiXCR on the PCR reads; one entry per CDR3 protein. The data contain about 630,000 distinct CDR3 sequences, around 25% of them seen just once; the ten biggest clones take up 0.78%. The sequencing sample was made of naive CD8+ T cells from blood, with Jurkat cell RNA spiked in. Subset denoted: FACS-sorted CD8+CD4-CCR7+CD45RA+ naive T cells. Receptors were obtained from a human donor in good health. Some libraries in this study had Jurkat cell RNA spiked in.

This clonotype was seen a single time. The rearrangement uses TRBV9 and TRBJ1-1; D is unresolved. The ends were cut back, 4 bases at V and 7 bases at J, with 17 bases in the middle. Germline CDR1 SGDLS, CDR2 YYNGEE. The CDR3 extends over 14 amino acids. CDR3 in DNA: TGTGCCAGCAGCCCAGGATTTGGTGGGTTTGAAGCTTTCTTT. It encodes CASSPGFGGFEAFF. The full variable domain, in which reference TRBV9 and TRBJ1-1 provide the parts outside the CDR3, is DSGVTQTPKHLITATGQRVTLRCSPRSGDLSVYWYQQSLDQGLQFLIQYYNGEERAKGNILERFSAQQFPDLHSELNLSSLELGDSALYFCASSPGFGGFEAFFGQGTRLTVV.

The gene calls are TRBV9 and TRBJ2-1; 7 bases line up with TRBD2. There are 16 residues in the CDR3. Germline CDR1 is SGDLS and CDR2 is YYNGEE. V gave up 3 bases and J gave up 9 bases; unmatched junction bases: 15. The CDR3 region is CASSARPGLRVPEQFF. The CDR3 bases are TGTGCCAGCAGCGCCCGTCCGGGACTACGGGTCCCTGAGCAGTTCTTC.

This clonotype was seen only a few times. This chain joins TRBV12-3 or TRBV12-4 and TRBJ2-7; D tentatively reads TRBD1 or TRBD2 (5 bases each). The CDR3 length is 15 residues. The V gene lost 7 bases and the J gene lost 3 bases, with 19 bases spanning the gap. In DNA form, the CDR3 reads TGTGCCAGCACCCCTGCGTTGGGGGTCTACTACGAGCAGTACTTC. Translating it yields CASTPALGVYYEQYF.